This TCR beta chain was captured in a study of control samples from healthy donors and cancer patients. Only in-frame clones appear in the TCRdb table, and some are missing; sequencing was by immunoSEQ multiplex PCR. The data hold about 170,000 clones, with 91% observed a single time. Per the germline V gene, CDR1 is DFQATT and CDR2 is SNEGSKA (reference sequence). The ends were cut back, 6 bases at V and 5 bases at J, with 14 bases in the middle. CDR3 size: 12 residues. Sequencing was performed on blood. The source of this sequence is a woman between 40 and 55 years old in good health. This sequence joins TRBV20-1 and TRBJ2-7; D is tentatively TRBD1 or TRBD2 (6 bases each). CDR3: CSASVGGHEQYF. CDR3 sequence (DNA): TGCAGTGCCAGTGTTGGGGGGCACGAGCAGTACTTC.